The clone carrying this T cell receptor (beta chain) was counted many times. Its cognate antigen is unknown. These data come from a study of CD8+CD57+ T cells in acquired aplastic anemia. Study results and caveats: A set of twenty-nine CD8+ CDR3 sequences was shared between patients and controls, and these sequences appeared highly expressed in patients.

Patients who underwent sequencing had shown CD8+CD57+ cell expansion by flow cytometry. The patients, all of them, had severe acquired aplastic anemia. TCR beta VDJ and CDR3 were profiled, and genomic DNA was the template. MiXCR, applied by TCRdb to the reads, yields one record per CDR3 protein. The top ten hold around 1.3% of the sample, which has 300,000 or so distinct CDR3 sequences, roughly 61% seen once. V lost 3 bases, J lost 2 bases, and 11 bases lay in between. Germline V gene data show CDR1 as MNHEY and CDR2 as SVGAGI. The CDR3 has 16 residues. The clonotype was recovered from a human donor with aplastic anemia. The genes are TRBV6-5 and TRBJ2-6; no clear D gene. The sequenced sample consisted of sorted CD4+, CD8+, or CD8+CD57+ T cells (not recorded which) from PBMCs. The CDR3 reads CASSYNSAPGANVLTF. The CDR3 DNA follows: TGTGCCAGCAGTTATAACTCCGCCCCTGGGGCCAACGTCCTGACTTTC.